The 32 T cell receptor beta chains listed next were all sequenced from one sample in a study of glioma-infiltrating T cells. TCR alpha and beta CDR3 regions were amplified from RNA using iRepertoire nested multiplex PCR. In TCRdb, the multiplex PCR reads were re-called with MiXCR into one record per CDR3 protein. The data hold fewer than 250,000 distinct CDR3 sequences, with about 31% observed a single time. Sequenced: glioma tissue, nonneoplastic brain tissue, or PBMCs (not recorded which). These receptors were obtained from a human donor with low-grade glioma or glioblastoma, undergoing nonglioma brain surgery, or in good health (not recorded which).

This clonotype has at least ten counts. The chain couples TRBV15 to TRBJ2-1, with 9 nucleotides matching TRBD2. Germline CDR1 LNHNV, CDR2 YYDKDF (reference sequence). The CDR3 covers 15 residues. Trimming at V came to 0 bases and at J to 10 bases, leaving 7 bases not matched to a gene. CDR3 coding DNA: TGTGCCACCAGCAGAGAGGCAGCGGGAGGTCGAGAGCAGTTCTTC. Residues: CATSREAAGGREQFF.

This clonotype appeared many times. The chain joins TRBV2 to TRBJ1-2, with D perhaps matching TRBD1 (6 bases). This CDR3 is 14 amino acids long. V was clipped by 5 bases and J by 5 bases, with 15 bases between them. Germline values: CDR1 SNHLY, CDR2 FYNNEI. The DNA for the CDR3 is TGTGCCAGCAGTTCTGGGACAATGTATTATGGCTACACCTTC. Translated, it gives CASSSGTMYYGYTF.

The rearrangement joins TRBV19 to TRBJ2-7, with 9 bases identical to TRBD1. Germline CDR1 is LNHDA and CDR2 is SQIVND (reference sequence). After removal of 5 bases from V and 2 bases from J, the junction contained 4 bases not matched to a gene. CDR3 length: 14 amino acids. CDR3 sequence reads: CASSRRTGAYEQYF. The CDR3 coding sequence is TGTGCCAGTAGTCGCCGGACAGGGGCCTACGAGCAGTACTTC.

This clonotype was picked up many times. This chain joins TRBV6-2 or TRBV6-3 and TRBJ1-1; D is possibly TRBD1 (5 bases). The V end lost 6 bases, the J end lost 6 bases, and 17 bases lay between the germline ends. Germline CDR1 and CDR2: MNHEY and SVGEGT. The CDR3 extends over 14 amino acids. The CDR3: CASRPRGEGPEAFF. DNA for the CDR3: TGTGCCAGCAGGCCCCGGGGGGAGGGCCCTGAAGCTTTCTTT.

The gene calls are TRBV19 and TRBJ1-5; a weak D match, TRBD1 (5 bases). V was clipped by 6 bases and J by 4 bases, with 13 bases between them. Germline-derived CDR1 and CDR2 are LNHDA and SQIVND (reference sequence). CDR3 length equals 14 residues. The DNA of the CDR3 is TGTGCCAGTAGCCTCCGGGACGGAAATCAGCCCCAGCATTTT. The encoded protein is CASSLRDGNQPQHF.

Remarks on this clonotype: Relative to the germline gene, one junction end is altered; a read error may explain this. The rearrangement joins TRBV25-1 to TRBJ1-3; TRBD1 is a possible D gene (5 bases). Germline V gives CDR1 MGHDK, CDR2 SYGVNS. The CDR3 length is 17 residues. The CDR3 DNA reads TGTTCCCGCAGTGCCCTGCCGGGTTTTCATCGGGGACCCCCCATATCTTTT. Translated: CSRSALPGFHRGPPISF.

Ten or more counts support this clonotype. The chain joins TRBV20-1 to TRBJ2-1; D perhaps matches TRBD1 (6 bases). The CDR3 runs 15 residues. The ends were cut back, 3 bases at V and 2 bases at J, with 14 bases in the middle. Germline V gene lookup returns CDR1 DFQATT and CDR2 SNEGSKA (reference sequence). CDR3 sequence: CSASLVGTTYNEQFF. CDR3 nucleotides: TGCAGTGCTAGCTTAGTCGGGACAACCTACAATGAGCAGTTCTTC.

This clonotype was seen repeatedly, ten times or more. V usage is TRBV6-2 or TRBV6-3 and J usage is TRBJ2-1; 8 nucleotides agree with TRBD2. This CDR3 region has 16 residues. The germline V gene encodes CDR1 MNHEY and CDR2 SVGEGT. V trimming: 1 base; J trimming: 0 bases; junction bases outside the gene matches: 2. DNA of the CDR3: TGTGCCAGCAGTTACTTTAGCGGGACCTCCTACAATGAGCAGTTCTTC. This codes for CASSYFSGTSYNEQFF.

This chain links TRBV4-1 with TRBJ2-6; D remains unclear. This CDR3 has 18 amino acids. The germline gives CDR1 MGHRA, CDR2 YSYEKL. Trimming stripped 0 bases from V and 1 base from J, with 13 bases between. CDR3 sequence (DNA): TGCGCCAGCAGCCAAGATCCATCACGGAGATCTGGGGCCAACGTCCTGACTTTC. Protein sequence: CASSQDPSRRSGANVLTF.

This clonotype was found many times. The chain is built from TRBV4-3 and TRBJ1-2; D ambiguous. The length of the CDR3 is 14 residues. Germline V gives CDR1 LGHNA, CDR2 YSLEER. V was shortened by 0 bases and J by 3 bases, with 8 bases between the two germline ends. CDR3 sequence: CASSQDPKDYGYTF. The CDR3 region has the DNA TGCGCCAGCAGCCAAGATCCAAAGGACTATGGCTACACCTTC.

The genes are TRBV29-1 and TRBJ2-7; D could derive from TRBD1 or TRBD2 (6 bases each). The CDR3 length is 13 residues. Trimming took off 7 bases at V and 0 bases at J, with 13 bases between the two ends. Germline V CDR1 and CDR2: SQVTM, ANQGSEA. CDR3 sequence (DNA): TGCAGCGGCGGACGGGGGCTCTCCTACGAGCAGTACTTC. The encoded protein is CSGGRGLSYEQYF.

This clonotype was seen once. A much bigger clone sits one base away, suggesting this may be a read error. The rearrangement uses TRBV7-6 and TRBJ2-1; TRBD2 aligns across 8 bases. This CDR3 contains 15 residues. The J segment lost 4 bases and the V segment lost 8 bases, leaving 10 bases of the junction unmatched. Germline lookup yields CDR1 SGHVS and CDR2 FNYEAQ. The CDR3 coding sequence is TGTGCCAGCTCGTTCGGGACTAGATTATACAATGAGCAGTTCTTC. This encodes CASSFGTRLYNEQFF.

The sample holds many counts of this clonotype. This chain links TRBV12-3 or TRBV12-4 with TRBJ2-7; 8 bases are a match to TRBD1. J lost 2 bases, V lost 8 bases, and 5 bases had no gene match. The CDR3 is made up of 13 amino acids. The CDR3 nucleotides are TGTGCCAGCTCCGGGACAGGTACCTACGAGCAGTACTTC. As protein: CASSGTGTYEQYF.

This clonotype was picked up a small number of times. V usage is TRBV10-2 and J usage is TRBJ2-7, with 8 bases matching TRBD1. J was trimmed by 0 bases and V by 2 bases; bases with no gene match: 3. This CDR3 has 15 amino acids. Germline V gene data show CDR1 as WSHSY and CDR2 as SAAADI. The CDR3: CASSERTGGSYEQYF. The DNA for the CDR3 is TGCGCCAGCAGTGAGCGAACAGGGGGCTCCTACGAGCAGTACTTC.

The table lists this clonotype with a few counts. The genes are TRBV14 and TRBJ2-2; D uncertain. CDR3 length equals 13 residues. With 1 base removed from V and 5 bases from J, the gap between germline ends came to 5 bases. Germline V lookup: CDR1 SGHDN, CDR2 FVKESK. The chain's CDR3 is CASSQVRTGELFF. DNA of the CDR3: TGTGCCAGCAGCCAAGTCCGAACCGGGGAGCTGTTTTTT.

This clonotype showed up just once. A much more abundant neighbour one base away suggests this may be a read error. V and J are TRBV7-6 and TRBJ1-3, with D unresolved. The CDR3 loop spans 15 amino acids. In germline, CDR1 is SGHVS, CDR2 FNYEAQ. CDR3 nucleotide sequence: TGTGCTAACAGCCCCAACGCGGGCTCTGGAAACACCATATATTTT. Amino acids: CANSPNAGSGNTIYF. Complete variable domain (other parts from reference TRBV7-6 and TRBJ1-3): GAGVSQSPRYKVTKRGQDVALRCDPISGHVSLYWYRQALGQGPEFLTYFNYEAQQDKSGLPNDRFSAERPEGSISTLTIQRTEQRDSAMYRCANSPNAGSGNTIYFGEGSWLTVV.

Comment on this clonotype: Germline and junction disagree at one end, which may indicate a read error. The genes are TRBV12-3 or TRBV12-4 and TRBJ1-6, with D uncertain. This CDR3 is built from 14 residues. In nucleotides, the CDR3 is TGTGCCAGCAGTCAGACGACGATGAATTCACACCTCCACTTT. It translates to CASSQTTMNSHLHF.

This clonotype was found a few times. Here the CDR3 DNA reads TGTGCCAGCAGCCCCCTAGGAGGGGGCGACTATGGCTACACCTTC. Amino acids: CASSPLGGGDYGYTF. The rearrangement uses TRBV14 and TRBJ1-2; 7 bases agree with TRBD1. Germline CDR1 and CDR2: SGHDN and FVKESK. CDR3 size: 15 residues. J was trimmed by 3 bases and V by 4 bases; bases with no gene match: 8.

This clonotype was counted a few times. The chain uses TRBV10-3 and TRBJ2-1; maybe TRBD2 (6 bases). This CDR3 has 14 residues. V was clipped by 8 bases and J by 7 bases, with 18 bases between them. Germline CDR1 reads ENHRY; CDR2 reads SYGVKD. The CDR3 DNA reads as TGTGCCATCGCTGGGCGCGGGAACGATAATGAGCAGTTCTTC. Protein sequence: CAIAGRGNDNEQFF.

This CDR3 is CASSERSVGNNEQFF. In DNA form, the CDR3 reads TGTGCCAGCAGTGAAAGGTCGGTAGGGAACAATGAGCAGTTCTTC. V is TRBV2 and J is TRBJ2-1; the D is unclear. The CDR3 covers 15 residues. The germline CDR1 and CDR2 sequences are SNHLY and FYNNEI. V dropped 2 bases and J dropped 5 bases, with 13 bases sitting between them.

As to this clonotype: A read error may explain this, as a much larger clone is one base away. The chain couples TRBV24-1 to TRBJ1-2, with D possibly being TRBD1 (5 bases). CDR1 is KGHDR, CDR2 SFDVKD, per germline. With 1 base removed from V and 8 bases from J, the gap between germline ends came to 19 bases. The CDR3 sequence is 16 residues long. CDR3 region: CATSDFGARGSQGYTF. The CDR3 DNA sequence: TGTGCCACCAGTGATTTTGGGGCTAGAGGATCTCAAGGCTACACCTTC.

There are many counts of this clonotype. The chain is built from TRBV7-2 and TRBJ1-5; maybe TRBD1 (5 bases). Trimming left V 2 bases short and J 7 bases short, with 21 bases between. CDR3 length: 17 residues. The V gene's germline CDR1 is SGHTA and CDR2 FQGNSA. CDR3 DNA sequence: TGTGCCAGCAGCTTAAATGGTCCCGGGACGTTGGGCCAGCCCCAGCATTTT. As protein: CASSLNGPGTLGQPQHF.

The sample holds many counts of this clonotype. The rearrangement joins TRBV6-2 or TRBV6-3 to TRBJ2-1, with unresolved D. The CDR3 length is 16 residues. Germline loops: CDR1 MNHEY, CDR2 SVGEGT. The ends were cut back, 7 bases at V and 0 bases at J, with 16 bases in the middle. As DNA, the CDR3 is TGTGCCAGCAATCCCCTCCACATGGGCTCCTACAATGAGCAGTTCTTC. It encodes CASNPLHMGSYNEQFF.

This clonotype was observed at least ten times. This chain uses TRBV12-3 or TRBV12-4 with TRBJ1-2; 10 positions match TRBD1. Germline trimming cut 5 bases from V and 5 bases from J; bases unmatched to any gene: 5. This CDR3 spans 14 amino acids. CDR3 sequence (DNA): TGTGCCAGCAGTCCATGGACAGGGGGATATGGCTACACCTTC. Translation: CASSPWTGGYGYTF.

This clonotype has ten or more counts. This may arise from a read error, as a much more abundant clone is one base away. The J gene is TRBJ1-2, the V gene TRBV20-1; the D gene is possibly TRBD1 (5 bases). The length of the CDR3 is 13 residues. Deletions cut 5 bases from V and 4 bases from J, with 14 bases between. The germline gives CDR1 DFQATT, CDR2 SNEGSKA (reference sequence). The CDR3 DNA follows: TGCAGTGCTGGTGAGGGGCGGATCTATGGCTACACCTTC. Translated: CSAGEGRIYGYTF.

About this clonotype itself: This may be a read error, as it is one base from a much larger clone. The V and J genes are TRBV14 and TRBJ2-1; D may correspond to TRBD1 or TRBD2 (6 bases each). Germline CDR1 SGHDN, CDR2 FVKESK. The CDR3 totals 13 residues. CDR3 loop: CASSRWRDNGQFF. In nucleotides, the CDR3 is TGTGCCAGCAGCCGCTGGAGGGACAATGGGCAGTTCTTC.

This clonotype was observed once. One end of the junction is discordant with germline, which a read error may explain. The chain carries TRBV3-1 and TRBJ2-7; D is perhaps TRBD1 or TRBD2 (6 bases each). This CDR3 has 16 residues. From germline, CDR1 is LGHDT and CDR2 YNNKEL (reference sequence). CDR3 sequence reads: CASSEDGGGNSYEQYF. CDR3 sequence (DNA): TGTGCCAGCAGCGAAGATGGAGGGGGGAACTCCTACGAGCAGTACTTC.

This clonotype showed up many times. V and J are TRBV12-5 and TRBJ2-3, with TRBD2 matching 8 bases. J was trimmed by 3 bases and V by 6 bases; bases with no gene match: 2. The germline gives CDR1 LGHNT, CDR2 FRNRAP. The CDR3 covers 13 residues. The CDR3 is CASGPSGTDTQYF. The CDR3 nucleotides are TGTGCTAGTGGACCTAGCGGGACAGATACGCAGTATTTT.

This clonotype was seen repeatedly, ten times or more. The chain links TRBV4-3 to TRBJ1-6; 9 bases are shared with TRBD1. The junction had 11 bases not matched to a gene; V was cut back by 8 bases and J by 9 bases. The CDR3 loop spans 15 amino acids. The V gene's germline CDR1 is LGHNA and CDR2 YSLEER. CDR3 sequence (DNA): TGCGCCAGCGCAATTGGACAGGGGTTAAGTTCACCCCTCCACTTT. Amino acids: CASAIGQGLSSPLHF.

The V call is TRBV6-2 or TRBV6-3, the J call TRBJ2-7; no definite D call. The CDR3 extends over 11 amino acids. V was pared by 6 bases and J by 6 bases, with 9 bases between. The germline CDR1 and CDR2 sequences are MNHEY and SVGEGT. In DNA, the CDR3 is TGTGCCAGCAGCACTCCCCTCGAGCAGTACTTC. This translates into CASSTPLEQYF.

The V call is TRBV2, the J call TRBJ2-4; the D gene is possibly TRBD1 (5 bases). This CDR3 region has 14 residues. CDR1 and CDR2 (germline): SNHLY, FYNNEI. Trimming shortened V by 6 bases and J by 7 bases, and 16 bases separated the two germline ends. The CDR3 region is CASRNSGHGNIQYF. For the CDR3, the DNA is TGTGCCAGCAGAAATTCAGGACATGGGAACATTCAGTACTTC.

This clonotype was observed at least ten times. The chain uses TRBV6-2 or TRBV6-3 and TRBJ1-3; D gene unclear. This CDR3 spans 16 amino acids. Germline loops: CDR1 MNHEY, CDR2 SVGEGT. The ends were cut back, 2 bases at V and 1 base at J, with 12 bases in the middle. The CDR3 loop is CASSYRFPGSGNTIYF. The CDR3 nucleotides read TGTGCCAGCAGTTACAGGTTTCCCGGGTCTGGAAACACCATATATTTT.